One and the same sample provided the 23 T cell receptor beta chains below, sequenced in a study of graft-versus-host responses after intestinal transplantation. The antigens these receptors bind are not known. The repertoire was sequenced with immunoSEQ multiplex PCR; TCRdb's copy has only in-frame clones and lacks some. The sample includes 85,000 to 100,000 clones, roughly 90% of them seen just once. Sequenced here: unstimulated CD4+ T cells sorted from spleen or lymph node cells, sampled before intestinal transplant. Receptors were obtained from a human donor who received an intestinal transplant.

V is TRBV7-9 and J is TRBJ2-7; D might be TRBD1 (6 bases). Germline assignment: CDR1 SEHNR and CDR2 FQNEAQ (reference sequence). Trimming left V 6 bases short and J 6 bases short, with 21 bases between. The CDR3 is 15 residues long. CDR3 sequence: CASSPRGNFPSEQYF. As DNA, the CDR3 is TGTGCCAGCAGTCCCAGGGGAAACTTCCCGAGCGAGCAGTACTTC.

The chain uses TRBV18 and TRBJ2-7; 12 bases are shared with TRBD1. CDR1 KGHSH and CDR2 LQKENI come from the germline V gene. V lost 2 bases and J lost 5; bases outside the gene matches: 10. This CDR3 has 17 residues. The CDR3 reads CASSPSSPGQGANEQYF. In DNA, the CDR3 is TGTGCCAGCTCACCATCTTCTCCGGGACAGGGGGCGAACGAGCAGTACTTC.

This clone was seen only a few times. The genes are TRBV9 and TRBJ2-7, with 8 nucleotides matching TRBD2. This CDR3 has 17 residues. The J segment lost 4 bases and the V segment lost 0 bases, leaving 12 bases of the junction unmatched. CDR1 SGDLS and CDR2 YYNGEE come from the germline V gene. CDR3 protein: CASSVDAGAGGTYEQYF. The CDR3 DNA reads TGTGCCAGCAGCGTAGACGCCGGCGCGGGGGGAACGTACGAGCAGTACTTC. Combining the CDR3 with reference TRBV9 and TRBJ2-7 gives the whole variable domain DSGVTQTPKHLITATGQRVTLRCSPRSGDLSVYWYQQSLDQGLQFLIQYYNGEERAKGNILERFSAQQFPDLHSELNLSSLELGDSALYFCASSVDAGAGGTYEQYFGPGTRLTVT.

The chain joins TRBV19 to TRBJ1-2; 10 bases fit TRBD1. From germline, CDR1 is LNHDA and CDR2 SQIVND (reference sequence). Trimming removed 4 bases from V and 5 bases from J; junction bases left unmatched: 7. The CDR3 covers 15 residues. CDR3 in amino acids: CASSSLGQGTYGYTF. CDR3 bases: TGTGCCAGTAGTAGTCTGGGACAGGGGACTTATGGCTACACCTTC.

This chain uses TRBV27 with TRBJ1-1; D remains ambiguous. Trimming shortened V by 2 bases and J by 0 bases, and 4 bases separated the two germline ends. This CDR3 has 13 amino acids. Germline assignment: CDR1 MNHEY and CDR2 SMNVEV (reference sequence). The CDR3 coding sequence is TGTGCCAGCAGTTTAACGGTGAACACTGAAGCTTTCTTT. The encoded protein is CASSLTVNTEAFF.

The rearrangement joins TRBV5-1 to TRBJ2-3, with TRBD2 matching 10 bases. Germline-derived CDR1 and CDR2 are SGHRS and YFSETQ. V trimming: 2 bases; J trimming: 2 bases; junction bases outside the gene matches: 11. CDR3 length: 18 residues. Here the CDR3 DNA reads TGCGCCAGCAGCTTAGGACTAGCGGAGGGGGGATCCACAGATACGCAGTATTTT. Amino acid sequence: CASSLGLAEGGSTDTQYF.

Only one count was recorded for this clone. The genes are TRBV11-2 and TRBJ2-1; 10 bases agree with TRBD2. The CDR3 extends over 18 amino acids. V gave up 2 bases and J gave up 5 bases; unmatched junction bases: 12. CDR1 and CDR2 (germline): SGHAT, FQNNGV. The CDR3 sequence: CASSLTLAGVSGNNEQFF. CDR3 sequence (DNA): TGTGCCAGCAGCTTAACCCTAGCGGGAGTATCGGGTAACAATGAGCAGTTCTTC.

This clone has a handful of counts. The J gene is TRBJ2-1, the V gene TRBV29-1; 13 bases fit TRBD2. CDR1 and CDR2 (germline): SQVTM, ANQGSEA. This CDR3 comprises 14 residues. J gave up 8 bases and V 5 bases, and 6 bases lay outside the gene matches. The CDR3 sequence is CSVMTSGGNYEQFF. The DNA for the CDR3 is TGCAGCGTTATGACTAGCGGGGGGAACTATGAGCAGTTCTTC.

The gene calls are TRBV4-2 and TRBJ2-4; TRBD1 is a possible D gene (6 bases). V lost 1 base to trimming and J lost 5 bases, with 12 bases between them. Germline V gene lookup returns CDR1 LGHNA and CDR2 YNFKEQ. The CDR3 sequence is 15 residues long. CDR3 region: CASSQGRGRQNIQYF. The CDR3 DNA sequence: TGTGCCAGCAGCCAAGGCAGGGGCCGTCAAAACATTCAGTACTTC.

The chain recombines TRBV9 with TRBJ1-2; no reliable D call. Per germline, CDR1 SGDLS and CDR2 YYNGEE. The CDR3 is 15 residues long. Trimming cost V 4 bases and J 9 bases, with 22 bases left between them. The CDR3 DNA reads as TGTGCCAGCAGCCCCACCACGACCTGGACGGGAAGCTACACCTTC. Amino acids: CASSPTTTWTGSYTF.

J is TRBJ1-2 and V is TRBV6-1; 7 bases are shared with TRBD1. V shed 5 bases, J shed 7 bases, and the junction held 4 bases outside the gene matches. Germline V gene data show CDR1 as MNHNS and CDR2 as SASEGT. The CDR3 consists of 12 residues. The chain's CDR3 is CASSSDRRGYTF. Written as DNA, the CDR3 is TGTGCCAGCAGTTCGGACAGGCGTGGCTACACCTTC.

As to this clone: The junction and the germline gene differ at one end; a read error may be behind it. The chain employs TRBV4-2 and TRBJ1-2; 10 nucleotides agree with TRBD1. The CDR3 has 16 residues. Germline CDR1 LGHNA, CDR2 YNFKEQ. Here the CDR3 reads CANSQGDRGLNYGYTF. The CDR3 bases are TGTGCCAACAGCCAAGGGGACAGGGGCCTTAACTATGGCTACACCTTC.

This chain links TRBV5-6 with TRBJ2-1; D may be TRBD1 (5 bases). V was shortened by 4 bases and J by 9 bases, with 20 bases between the two germline ends. Germline CDR1 and CDR2: SGHDT and YYEEEE. The CDR3 consists of 15 residues. This CDR3 reads CASSQRKGYNREQFF. CDR3 in DNA: TGTGCCAGCAGCCAACGGAAGGGGTACAACCGTGAGCAGTTCTTC.

The J gene is TRBJ1-5, the V gene TRBV30; a possible D gene is TRBD1 (6 bases). The V gene lost 4 bases and the J gene lost 7 bases, with 20 bases spanning the gap. CDR3 length equals 15 residues. The germline CDR1 and CDR2 sequences are GTSNPN and SVGIG (reference sequence). CDR3 sequence (DNA): TGTGCCTGGACCCCAATAGGGACACAAGACCAGCCCCAGCATTTT. This translates into CAWTPIGTQDQPQHF.

The chain carries TRBV10-3 and TRBJ2-3; the D gene is possibly TRBD1 (6 bases). This CDR3 is built from 13 residues. V was shortened by 6 bases and J by 5 bases, with 12 bases between the two germline ends. Germline V gene lookup returns CDR1 ENHRY and CDR2 SYGVKD. The CDR3 region is CAISRGLQDTQYF. CDR3 sequence (DNA): TGTGCCATCAGCAGGGGCCTCCAAGATACGCAGTATTTT.

The chain is built from TRBV5-6 and TRBJ1-1; TRBD1 is a possible D gene (6 bases). V shed 4 bases and J shed 1 base, with 14 bases lying between them. Germline values: CDR1 SGHDT, CDR2 YYEEEE. This CDR3 is built from 15 residues. Here the CDR3 reads CASSVTGLGNTEAFF. CDR3 nucleotides: TGTGCCAGCAGCGTCACAGGGTTGGGGAACACTGAAGCTTTCTTT.

The gene calls are TRBV9 and TRBJ2-4; 8 nucleotides agree with TRBD2. This CDR3 is built from 16 residues. Germline-derived CDR1 and CDR2 are SGDLS and YYNGEE. V was clipped by 7 bases and J by 0 bases; unmatched bases: 9. CDR3 DNA sequence: TGTGCCAGCTCCCCGGGGGGGCCGATAGCCAAAAACATTCAGTACTTC. Its protein product is CASSPGGPIAKNIQYF.

The chain has TRBV18 and TRBJ1-2, with 7 bases fitting TRBD1. Per the germline V gene, CDR1 is KGHSH and CDR2 is LQKENI. The CDR3 has 14 amino acids. V trimming: 4 bases; J trimming: 6 bases; junction bases outside the gene matches: 8. The CDR3 spells CASSLQGVWDGYTF. The CDR3 bases are TGTGCCAGCTCACTCCAGGGGGTTTGGGATGGCTACACCTTC.

CDR3 coding DNA: TGTGCCTGGAGTGTATTCCTGACTAGTTTATCCACAGATACGCAGTATTTT. This encodes CAWSVFLTSLSTDTQYF. This chain connects TRBV30 to TRBJ2-3; tentative D call: TRBD2 (6 bases). Per germline, CDR1 GTSNPN and CDR2 SVGIG (reference sequence). This CDR3 is built from 17 residues. V was shortened by 0 bases and J by 2 bases, with 18 bases between the two germline ends.

The rearrangement joins TRBV4-2 to TRBJ2-1, with 11 nucleotides matching TRBD2. The CDR3 is 15 residues long. Looked up from germline, CDR1 is LGHNA and CDR2 is YNFKEQ. The V and J ends lost 2 bases and 9 bases, in that order; junction bases with no gene match: 6. CDR3 in amino acids: CASSQISGGAFEQFF. The CDR3 DNA is TGTGCCAGCAGCCAAATTAGCGGGGGGGCCTTTGAGCAGTTCTTC.

This chain links TRBV5-1 with TRBJ1-6, with D hard to call. The V gene's germline CDR1 is SGHRS and CDR2 YFSETQ. V lost 2 bases, J lost 6 bases, and 6 bases lay in between. CDR3 length: 13 amino acids. The CDR3 sequence: CASSFGGNSPLHF. Written as DNA, the CDR3 is TGCGCCAGCAGCTTTGGAGGTAATTCACCCCTCCACTTT.

The chain combines TRBV11-2 with TRBJ2-1; 10 bases agree with TRBD2. CDR3 size: 15 residues. Germline trimming cut 4 bases from V and 4 bases from J; bases unmatched to any gene: 4. Germline V gene lookup returns CDR1 SGHAT and CDR2 FQNNGV. This CDR3 reads CASSSRTSGYNEQFF. The CDR3, as DNA: TGTGCCAGCAGCTCCCGGACTAGCGGATACAATGAGCAGTTCTTC.

The rearrangement joins TRBV7-2 to TRBJ2-3; D is ambiguous. CDR3 size: 14 residues. With 5 bases removed from V and 2 bases from J, the gap between germline ends came to 11 bases. Germline V lookup: CDR1 SGHTA, CDR2 FQGNSA. The CDR3 DNA reads as TGTGCCAGCAGCCCCGCGCGGATCACAGATACGCAGTATTTT. The encoded protein is CASSPARITDTQYF. The full variable domain, rest sourced from reference TRBV7-2 and TRBJ2-3, is GAGVSQSPSNKVTEKGKDVELRCDPISGHTALYWYRQSLGQGLEFLIYFQGNSAPDKSGLPSDRFSAERTGGSVSTLTIQRTQQEDSAVYLCASSPARITDTQYFGPGTRLTVL.